This entry lists 4 T cell receptor beta chains sequenced from one sample in a study of blood T cell repertoires in COVID-19. Generated by immunoSEQ multiplex PCR, the TCRdb table keeps only in-frame clones and is missing some. The sample consists of some 100,000 clones, roughly 90% of them appearing once. The sequenced sample was peripheral blood. The receptor source for this set is a man aged 25-45 years in a cohort sampled during active COVID-19.

The J gene is TRBJ1-1, the V gene TRBV5-1; D might be TRBD1 (6 bases). The CDR3 spans 14 residues. V dropped 7 bases and J dropped 3 bases, with 16 bases sitting between them. Germline V gives CDR1 SGHRS, CDR2 YFSETQ. CDR3 sequence: CASHPGVEDTEAFF. DNA of the CDR3: TGCGCCAGCCACCCAGGGGTAGAGGACACTGAAGCTTTCTTT.

The chain has TRBV3-1 (or the pseudogene TRBV3-2) and TRBJ2-5, with TRBD2 as a possible D gene (6 bases). The CDR3 loop spans 12 amino acids. CDR1 is LGHDT and CDR2 is YNNKEL in the germline V gene (reference sequence). With 9 bases removed from V and 4 bases from J, the gap between germline ends came to 12 bases. The CDR3 loop is CASTPGLETQYF. As DNA, the CDR3 is TGTGCCAGTACGCCGGGACTAGAGACCCAGTACTTC.

V usage is TRBV2 and J usage is TRBJ1-1, with 7 bases aligning to TRBD1. CDR3 length: 13 amino acids. V was pared by 8 bases and J by 3 bases, with 6 bases of the junction left unmatched. The germline V gene has CDR1 SNHLY and CDR2 FYNNEI. The CDR3 is CASLQGPDTEAFF. The CDR3 DNA reads as TGTGCCAGCCTACAGGGGCCCGACACTGAAGCTTTCTTT.

This chain connects TRBV28 to TRBJ2-2; 10 bases fit TRBD1. Germline-derived CDR1 and CDR2 are MDHEN and SYDVKM. The V segment lost 6 bases and the J segment 7 bases; nucleotides outside the gene matches: 8. CDR3 length equals 15 residues. The DNA of the CDR3 is TGTGCCAGCAGCCTTGGGACAGGGGAGATCGGGGAGCTGTTTTTT. It yields the protein CASSLGTGEIGELFF.